This record covers a single T cell receptor beta chain. Every sample had a minimum of 6.5 million PBMCs isolated. The trim removed 5 bases at V and 0 bases at J, leaving 8 bases unmatched. CDR1 and CDR2 (germline): MDHEN, SYDVKM. This CDR3 is built from 18 residues. It was with a sample-barcoded 5' primer and a J-beta primer mix that a second PCR of about 6 to 11 cycles was run. A 12-random-nucleotide template-switch adaptor tagged each cDNA molecule. Each sample yielded at least 3 million CDR3-containing paired-end reads. In TCRdb, the 5' RACE reads were re-called with MiXCR into one record per CDR3 protein. The data show some 710,000 distinct CDR3 sequences, 22% seen once. The sample comes from a study of blood T cells in healthy people across ages.

The receptor was derived from a man in his sixties or seventies in good health. The chain has TRBV28 and TRBJ2-3; 13 positions agree with TRBD2. Sequencing input: blood. The CDR3 coding sequence is TGTGCCAGCAGTCCACAGGGGACTAGCGGGACTAGCACAGATACGCAGTATTTT. It is translated as CASSPQGTSGTSTDTQYF. The complete variable domain, with remaining parts taken from reference TRBV28 and TRBJ2-3, reads DVKVTQSSRYLVKRTGEKVFLECVQDMDHENMFWYRQDPGLGLRLIYFSYDVKMKEKGDIPEGYSVSREKKERFSLILESASTNQTSMYLCASSPQGTSGTSTDTQYFGPGTRLTVL.